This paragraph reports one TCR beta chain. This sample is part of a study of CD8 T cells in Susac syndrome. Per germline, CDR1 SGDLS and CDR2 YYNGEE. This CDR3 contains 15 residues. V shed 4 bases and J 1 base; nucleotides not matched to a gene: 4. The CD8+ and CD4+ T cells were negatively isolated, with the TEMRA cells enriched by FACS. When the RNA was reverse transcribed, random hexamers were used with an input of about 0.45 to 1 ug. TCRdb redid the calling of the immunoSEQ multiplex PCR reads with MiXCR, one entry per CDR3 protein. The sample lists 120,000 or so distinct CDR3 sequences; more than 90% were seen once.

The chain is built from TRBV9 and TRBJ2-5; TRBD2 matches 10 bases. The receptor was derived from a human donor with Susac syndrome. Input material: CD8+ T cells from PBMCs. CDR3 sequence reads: CASSPGLAAQETQYF. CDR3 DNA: TGTGCCAGCAGCCCCGGACTAGCGGCCCAAGAGACCCAGTACTTC.